This TCR beta chain is from a study of regulatory T cells in long-lasting Graves disease. This clonotype was counted ten times or more. As yet, its antigen is unknown. Arm-PCR of CDR3 regions with iRepertoire HTBI primers generated TCR beta libraries. One entry per CDR3 protein, called by TCRdb with MiXCR from the multiplex PCR reads. Of 250,000 to 300,000 distinct CDR3 sequences listed, approximately 18% are singletons. Study conclusions and caveats: Favored usage of TRBV28, TRBJ1-2 and TRBJ2-5 was recorded in persistent disease.

The time point denotes: newly diagnosed GD, antithyroid drugs for less than 3 months. RNA from PBMCs was the source of the TCR library. The ends lost 2 bases at V and 1 base at J; junction bases unmatched: 7. This CDR3 contains 16 residues. CDR1 and CDR2 (germline): DFQATT, SNEGSKA (reference sequence). The data were also submitted as part of a second study, on T cells in Graves' hyperthyroidism and ophthalmopathy. That investigation notes: Carried out on the TCR CDR3, a first-round RT-PCR used the HTBI primer set. By a 13 V-J model, ophthalmopathy was set apart from stable hyperthyroidism.

This TCR was sampled from a woman in her 30s with Graves disease. The chain is built from TRBV20-1 and TRBJ2-3, with 9 nucleotides matching TRBD2. The sequencing here drew on peripheral blood mononuclear cells (PBMCs), taken at new diagnosis, from a patient treated with antithyroid drugs. The CDR3 sequence is CSARSAGGPGTDTQYF. In DNA form, the CDR3 reads TGCAGTGCTAGATCGGCGGGGGGGCCAGGCACAGATACGCAGTATTTT.